The rows below give T cell receptor beta chains drawn from one sample of a study of cytomegalovirus exposure and HLA in healthy donors. Using immunoSEQ multiplex PCR, the repertoire was profiled, and TCRdb retains in-frame clones only, with some absent. The sample gives over 75,000 clones, around 64% of which show up once; over 2% is in the top ten. Sequenced input: PBMCs. The receptors come from a human donor in good health. Both conserved end residues are part of each CDR3. The order of the fields is V gene, CDR3 length, clone size, D gene, J gene, CDR3 DNA, CDR3 protein. A D gene is named only where the DNA matches it firmly. Expanded clones are given a class, and other clones once, few, many or no size at all.

V: TRBV5-1
length: 14
size: few
D: TRBD1
J: TRBJ2-7
DNA: TGCGCCAGCAGCCCCGACAGGGGGTCAGGCGAGCAGTACTTC
CDR3: CASSPDRGSGEQYF

V: TRBV9
length: 14
size: -
D: TRBD1
J: TRBJ1-2
DNA: TGTGCCAGCAGCGTCGGGACAGGCCAACGGGGCTACACCTTC
CDR3: CASSVGTGQRGYTF

V: TRBV4-2
length: 15
size: -
D: -
J: TRBJ2-7
DNA: TGTGCCAGCAGCCAAGAATACCAGGGAACCTACGAGCAGTACTTC
CDR3: CASSQEYQGTYEQYF

V: TRBV4-3
length: 15
size: -
D: -
J: TRBJ1-2
DNA: TGCGCCAGCAGCCAAGAACACAGGGCCGTTGGAGGCTACACCTTC
CDR3: CASSQEHRAVGGYTF

V: TRBV2
length: 15
size: -
D: -
J: TRBJ1-6
DNA: TGTGCCAGCACTAGGACGGGGGGCGTAAATTCACCCCTCCACTTT
CDR3: CASTRTGGVNSPLHF

V: TRBV5-1
length: 13
size: -
D: -
J: TRBJ1-1
DNA: TGCGCCAGCAGACCCTGGGAGGGGACTGAAGCTTTCTTT
CDR3: CASRPWEGTEAFF

V: TRBV18
length: 14
size: -
D: -
J: TRBJ1-5
DNA: TGTGCCAGCTCAGGAGTGAATAGCAATCAGCCCCAGCATTTT
CDR3: CASSGVNSNQPQHF

V: TRBV9
length: 15
size: -
D: TRBD1
J: TRBJ2-5
DNA: TGTGCCAGCAGCGTAGGGACAGGGTTACAAGAGACCCAGTACTTC
CDR3: CASSVGTGLQETQYF

V: TRBV9
length: 14
size: -
D: -
J: TRBJ2-2
DNA: TGTGCCAGCAGCTTCTCGACAGACACCGGGGAGCTGTTTTTT
CDR3: CASSFSTDTGELFF

V: TRBV5-4
length: 16
size: -
D: -
J: TRBJ2-7
DNA: TGTGCCAGCAGCCCACGGGTCGGGGGGCTTACCTACGAGCAGTACTTC
CDR3: CASSPRVGGLTYEQYF

V: TRBV25-1
length: 15
size: few
D: TRBD1
J: TRBJ2-1
DNA: TGTGCCAGCAGTGAAGGGACAGGGGGCTACAATGAGCAGTTCTTC
CDR3: CASSEGTGGYNEQFF

V: TRBV19
length: 14
size: few
D: -
J: TRBJ2-3
DNA: TGTGCCAGTAGAAAACGACAGGGCACAGATACGCAGTATTTT
CDR3: CASRKRQGTDTQYF

V: TRBV6-5
length: 14
size: once
D: -
J: TRBJ1-5
DNA: TGTGCCCGAAGTCCGACAGAGAGTGATCAGCCCCAGCATTTT
CDR3: CARSPTESDQPQHF

V: TRBV7-9
length: 15
size: few
D: -
J: TRBJ1-1
DNA: TGTGCCAGCAGCTTATCGTCAGGTATGAACACTGAAGCTTTCTTT
CDR3: CASSLSSGMNTEAFF

V: TRBV10-3
length: 17
size: few
D: TRBD2
J: TRBJ2-5
DNA: TGTGCCATCAGTGAGTCGAAAATCCTAGCGGCCCAAGAGACCCAGTACTTC
CDR3: CAISESKILAAQETQYF

V: TRBV7-2
length: 14
size: -
D: -
J: TRBJ1-1
DNA: TGTGCCAGCATCCCCGGTCCCTCGAACACTGAAGCTTTCTTT
CDR3: CASIPGPSNTEAFF

V: TRBV6-5
length: 14
size: -
D: TRBD1
J: TRBJ2-7
DNA: TGTGCCAGCAGAGGGACAGGGAGTCCCTACGAGCAGTACTTC
CDR3: CASRGTGSPYEQYF

V: TRBV13
length: 14
size: few
D: TRBD1
J: TRBJ2-7
DNA: TGTGCCAGCAGCTCCGGGACAGGGACCTACGAGCAGTACTTC
CDR3: CASSSGTGTYEQYF

V: TRBV5-1
length: 14
size: -
D: TRBD1
J: TRBJ2-7
DNA: TGCGCCAGCAGTTCCGGGACAGGGACGGTCGAGCAGTACTTC
CDR3: CASSSGTGTVEQYF

V: TRBV11-2
length: 15
size: -
D: -
J: TRBJ2-3
DNA: TGTGCCAGCAGTCAACCGGGACCCAGGGGAGATACGCAGTATTTT
CDR3: CASSQPGPRGDTQYF

V: TRBV11-3
length: 17
size: -
D: TRBD2
J: TRBJ2-1
DNA: TGTGCCAGCAGCTTAGAGGGACTAGCGGGGCTCTACAATGAGCAGTTCTTC
CDR3: CASSLEGLAGLYNEQFF

V: TRBV18
length: 17
size: -
D: -
J: TRBJ2-1
DNA: TGTGCCAGCTCACCACGTTACGAGCCCGTCTCCTACAATGAGCAGTTCTTC
CDR3: CASSPRYEPVSYNEQFF

V: TRBV19
length: 13
size: few
D: -
J: TRBJ1-4
DNA: TGTGCCAGTAGTATCATAGTTAATGAAAAACTGTTTTTT
CDR3: CASSIIVNEKLFF

V: TRBV19
length: 13
size: -
D: -
J: TRBJ2-7
DNA: TGTGCCAGTAGTCCGCAGGGGACGGTCGAGCAGTACTTC
CDR3: CASSPQGTVEQYF

V: TRBV9
length: 16
size: few
D: TRBD1
J: TRBJ2-3
DNA: TGTGCCAGCAGCGGGAGGGACAGGGAAGCCACAGATACGCAGTATTTT
CDR3: CASSGRDREATDTQYF

V: TRBV5-1
length: 12
size: -
D: -
J: TRBJ2-5
DNA: TGCGCCAGCAGGACAGACCAAGAGACCCAGTACTTC
CDR3: CASRTDQETQYF

V: TRBV7-6
length: 14
size: few
D: TRBD1
J: TRBJ2-7
DNA: TGTGCCAGCAGCTTAGCGCCAGGGGGCCACGAGCAGTACTTC
CDR3: CASSLAPGGHEQYF

V: TRBV19
length: 15
size: -
D: -
J: TRBJ1-5
DNA: TGTGCCAGTAAGAACAGCTTAAGGTGGGATCAGCCCCAGCATTTT
CDR3: CASKNSLRWDQPQHF

V: TRBV5-1
length: 14
size: -
D: -
J: TRBJ1-4
DNA: TGCGCCAGCAGCTTGCTTCGAGGCACTGAAAAACTGTTTTTT
CDR3: CASSLLRGTEKLFF

V: TRBV4-3
length: 14
size: -
D: -
J: TRBJ2-1
DNA: TGCGCCAGCAGCCAATCCACAGGGCCTAGTGGGCAGTTCTTC
CDR3: CASSQSTGPSGQFF

V: TRBV4-3
length: 14
size: -
D: TRBD1
J: TRBJ2-1
DNA: TGCGCCAGCAGCCAAAGTTCAGGGGGCCATGAGCAGTTCTTC
CDR3: CASSQSSGGHEQFF

V: TRBV7-3
length: 15
size: few
D: -
J: TRBJ1-1
DNA: TGTGCCAGCAGCTTAACCCCCCAGAGGGACACTGAAGCTTTCTTT
CDR3: CASSLTPQRDTEAFF

V: TRBV19
length: 17
size: -
D: TRBD1
J: TRBJ2-6
DNA: TGTGCCAGTAGTATAGGAGGGACAGCCTCTGGGGCCAACGTCCTGACTTTC
CDR3: CASSIGGTASGANVLTF

V: TRBV14
length: 13
size: -
D: -
J: TRBJ1-1
DNA: TGTGCCAGCAGCCAAATCAGAGGGACTGAAGCTTTCTTT
CDR3: CASSQIRGTEAFF

V: TRBV28
length: 17
size: -
D: TRBD2
J: TRBJ2-2
DNA: TGTGCCAGCGGAGGGGGAGTAGGGACTAGGGGGACCGGGGAGCTGTTTTTT
CDR3: CASGGGVGTRGTGELFF

V: TRBV6-5
length: 15
size: once
D: -
J: TRBJ2-2
DNA: TGTGCCAGCACCGCAGGGTTGTATAGCACCGGGGAGCTGTTTTTT
CDR3: CASTAGLYSTGELFF

V: TRBV5-4
length: 15
size: -
D: -
J: TRBJ2-5
DNA: TGTGCCAGCAGCCGCGGGGGCCAGGGACAAGAGACCCAGTACTTC
CDR3: CASSRGGQGQETQYF

V: TRBV6-1
length: 17
size: few
D: -
J: TRBJ1-1
DNA: TGTGCCAGCAGTGAAGCGCCCGTTGGACAGAGGAACACTGAAGCTTTCTTT
CDR3: CASSEAPVGQRNTEAFF

V: TRBV4-3
length: 16
size: -
D: -
J: TRBJ1-4
DNA: TGCGCCAGCAGCCAAGATTTAACTGGGAGGAATGAAAAACTGTTTTTT
CDR3: CASSQDLTGRNEKLFF

V: TRBV11-2
length: 16
size: -
D: -
J: TRBJ2-1
DNA: TGTGCCAGCAGCTTAGAAGCCAGGGACACGTCGGGTGAGCAGTTCTTC
CDR3: CASSLEARDTSGEQFF

V: TRBV4-3
length: 14
size: -
D: TRBD2
J: TRBJ2-1
DNA: TGCGCCAGCAGCCAAGCGGGGGGGTCAGGGGAGCAGTTCTTC
CDR3: CASSQAGGSGEQFF

V: TRBV7-3
length: 14
size: -
D: -
J: TRBJ1-1
DNA: TGTGCCAGCAGCTCGCAGGGGATTCAAACTGGAGCTTTCTTT
CDR3: CASSSQGIQTGAFF

V: TRBV15
length: 14
size: -
D: TRBD1
J: TRBJ1-2
DNA: TGTGCCACCAGCAGACTAGACAGGGCTCATGGCTACACCTTC
CDR3: CATSRLDRAHGYTF

V: TRBV4-3
length: 14
size: few
D: -
J: TRBJ2-2
DNA: TGCGCCAGCAGCCAGGGGCTAAACACCGGGGAGCTGTTTTTT
CDR3: CASSQGLNTGELFF

V: TRBV29-1
length: 15
size: -
D: TRBD1
J: TRBJ2-3
DNA: TGCAGCGTCGGCCTCTTCGCAGGGGGATCAGATACGCAGTATTTT
CDR3: CSVGLFAGGSDTQYF

V: TRBV7-9
length: 15
size: -
D: TRBD1
J: TRBJ2-1
DNA: TGTGCCAGCGTCCCCGGGACAGGGTTCGACAATGAGCAGTTCTTC
CDR3: CASVPGTGFDNEQFF

V: TRBV7-6
length: 15
size: -
D: TRBD2
J: TRBJ2-3
DNA: TGTGCCAGCAGCAACCCTAGCGGGGGGTCATATACGCAGTATTTT
CDR3: CASSNPSGGSYTQYF

V: TRBV13
length: 16
size: -
D: TRBD2
J: TRBJ2-5
DNA: TGTGCCAGCAGCAAACTGGCGGGGGGCCTACAAGAGACCCAGTACTTC
CDR3: CASSKLAGGLQETQYF

V: TRBV6-5
length: 14
size: few
D: -
J: TRBJ2-3
DNA: TGTGCCAGCAGTCGACAGGACAGCACAGATACGCAGTATTTT
CDR3: CASSRQDSTDTQYF

V: TRBV4-1
length: 15
size: few
D: -
J: TRBJ2-7
DNA: TGCGCCAGCAGCCAAGATGACAGTTCGATCTACGAGCAGTACTTC
CDR3: CASSQDDSSIYEQYF

V: TRBV7-9
length: 16
size: once
D: TRBD1
J: TRBJ1-6
DNA: TGTGCCAGCAGCCGCCGGGACAGGGGGCTTAATTCACCCCTCCACTTT
CDR3: CASSRRDRGLNSPLHF

V: TRBV7-2
length: 14
size: -
D: TRBD2
J: TRBJ2-1
DNA: TGTGCCAGCAGCCCTACTAGCGGGTCCCCGTTGAGGTTCTTC
CDR3: CASSPTSGSPLRFF

V: TRBV5-1
length: 15
size: once
D: -
J: TRBJ2-1
DNA: TGCGCCAGCAGCCCCTCCGACAGCTCCTACAATGAGCAGTTCTTC
CDR3: CASSPSDSSYNEQFF

V: TRBV9
length: 15
size: -
D: TRBD2
J: TRBJ2-1
DNA: TGTGCCAGCAGTCTGACTAGCGGGGACTACAATGAGCAGTTCTTC
CDR3: CASSLTSGDYNEQFF

V: TRBV9
length: 15
size: -
D: TRBD1
J: TRBJ1-2
DNA: TGTGTCAGCAGCCCCCAGGACAGGGGGGGACGAGGCTACACCTTC
CDR3: CVSSPQDRGGRGYTF

V: TRBV7-7
length: 13
size: few
D: -
J: TRBJ2-7
DNA: TGTGCCAGCAGCTTAGCGGCGGAGTACGAGCAGTACTTC
CDR3: CASSLAAEYEQYF

V: TRBV4-3
length: 15
size: -
D: -
J: TRBJ1-5
DNA: TGCGCCAGCAGCCAAGATGCACGTAGTGATCAGCCCCAGCATTTT
CDR3: CASSQDARSDQPQHF

V: TRBV7-2
length: 13
size: -
D: -
J: TRBJ2-5
DNA: TGTGCCAGCAGCGCCTTAGCCGGGGGGCCCCAGTACTTC
CDR3: CASSALAGGPQYF

V: TRBV7-8
length: 15
size: once
D: TRBD1
J: TRBJ2-3
DNA: TGTGCCAGCAGCTTGGACAGGGGCGACACAGATACGCAGTATTTT
CDR3: CASSLDRGDTDTQYF